The T cell receptor (beta chain) under discussion was sequenced for a study of T cell responses to AZD1222 COVID-19 vaccine. Overall study context: Second doses that came at about 4 or about 12 weeks were put together. Study-wide results and limits: It should be noted that donors were predominantly white British and more often female, and clonal diversity was possibly underestimated.

Clones were sequenced by immunoSEQ multiplex PCR, and TCRdb holds only the in-frame ones, with some missing. The sample carries about 130,000 clones, 75% to 90% recorded once. A note on this clone: Its target is unknown.

This clonotype was sampled from an adult in good health. The material sequenced was peripheral blood, taken on day 0 of AZD1222 vaccination.

The CDR3 reads CASSQLHDDSPLHF. The CDR3 bases are TGTGCCAGCAGCCAACTCCACGACGATTCACCCCTCCACTTT. The rearrangement joins TRBV3-1 (or the pseudogene TRBV3-2) to TRBJ1-6; no firm D call. Germline V CDR1 and CDR2: LGHDT, YNNKEL (reference sequence). V was cut by 2 bases and J by 8 bases, with 10 bases left in between. The CDR3 runs 14 residues.